The sequence of this T cell receptor beta chain was determined in a study of T cells in localized non-small cell lung cancer. J lost 3 bases, V lost 4 bases, and 5 bases had no gene match. The CDR3 length is 14 residues. CDR1 is SGHRS and CDR2 is YFSETQ in the germline V gene. Here immunoSEQ multiplex PCR was the method, and the copy in TCRdb shows in-frame clones only, minus some. The sample holds roughly 20,000 clones, around 90% seen once. On this clone itself: What it recognizes is unknown.

Study results and limitations: The tumor had only one region sequenced, so heterogeneity remains possible. Turning up in adjacent lung were a median around 58 of the top 100 tumor clones. Uninvolved adjacent lung had the highest recorded T cell clonality, with tumor below it.

The source was peripheral blood mononuclear cells, collected before any cancer treatment. This receptor was obtained from a male donor at least 60 years old with stage II lung adenocarcinoma. The V gene is TRBV5-1, the J gene TRBJ2-7; 9 nucleotides align to TRBD2. CDR3 nucleotide sequence: TGCGCCAGCAGCCTCGCACTAGCGGGCTACGAGCAGTACTTC. This codes for CASSLALAGYEQYF.